These T cell receptor beta chains were read from a single sample in a study of radiation and T cells in renal cell carcinoma. Produced via immunoSEQ multiplex PCR; TCRdb's table is partial and in-frame only. The table has roughly 100,000 clones, 86% seen once. Sequenced here: blood, sampled from a patient whose treatment included radiotherapy and nephrectomy. These receptors were collected from a man in his fifties with renal cell carcinoma. The CDR3 runs from the conserved cysteine through the conserved F or W. The order of the fields is CDR3 length, J gene, D gene, V gene, CDR3 protein. The D gene is left open where the match is weak.

cdr3_length: 18; j_call: TRBJ2-3; d_call: TRBD2; v_call: TRBV7-6; cdr3_aa: CASSSYWPGGQSTDTQYF
cdr3_length: 13; j_call: TRBJ2-1; d_call: .; v_call: TRBV28; cdr3_aa: CASSLLGGARQFF
cdr3_length: 14; j_call: TRBJ1-2; d_call: TRBD1; v_call: TRBV28; cdr3_aa: CASSTGVFIYGYTF
cdr3_length: 13; j_call: TRBJ1-1; d_call: TRBD1; v_call: TRBV29-1; cdr3_aa: CSVEGTGNTEAFF
cdr3_length: 14; j_call: TRBJ1-2; d_call: .; v_call: TRBV5-1; cdr3_aa: CASSLTENYDGYTF
cdr3_length: 14; j_call: TRBJ2-7; d_call: .; v_call: TRBV10-1; cdr3_aa: CASSVGKVIGEQYF
cdr3_length: 17; j_call: TRBJ2-2; d_call: TRBD2; v_call: TRBV27; cdr3_aa: CASSWGLAGPNTGELFF
cdr3_length: 15; j_call: TRBJ1-5; d_call: TRBD1; v_call: TRBV6-1; cdr3_aa: CASRARDRGNQPQHF
cdr3_length: 15; j_call: TRBJ2-2; d_call: TRBD1; v_call: TRBV5-1; cdr3_aa: CASSEPGQGTGELFF
cdr3_length: 15; j_call: TRBJ2-3; d_call: .; v_call: TRBV5-1; cdr3_aa: CASSLEDGRTDTQYF
cdr3_length: 16; j_call: TRBJ2-5; d_call: .; v_call: TRBV11-3; cdr3_aa: CASSLGTSGFQETQYF
cdr3_length: 13; j_call: TRBJ1-1; d_call: TRBD1; v_call: TRBV7-3; cdr3_aa: CASSSGQTTEAFF
cdr3_length: 16; j_call: TRBJ2-1; d_call: .; v_call: TRBV15; cdr3_aa: CATSRSRAISYNEQFF
cdr3_length: 14; j_call: TRBJ2-7; d_call: .; v_call: TRBV6-5; cdr3_aa: CASREGGRSYEQYF
cdr3_length: 14; j_call: TRBJ2-7; d_call: .; v_call: TRBV7-3; cdr3_aa: CASRPTGSSDEQYF
cdr3_length: 14; j_call: TRBJ1-2; d_call: .; v_call: TRBV5-5; cdr3_aa: CASSFHRAELGYTF
cdr3_length: 14; j_call: .; d_call: .; v_call: TRBV6-5; cdr3_aa: CASRIQGTSYEQYF
cdr3_length: 12; j_call: TRBJ1-1; d_call: .; v_call: TRBV29-1; cdr3_aa: CSVDPTDTEAFF
cdr3_length: 17; j_call: TRBJ1-3; d_call: .; v_call: TRBV4-3; cdr3_aa: CASSRQMDGSSGNTIYF
cdr3_length: 16; j_call: TRBJ1-6; d_call: TRBD1; v_call: TRBV7-8; cdr3_aa: CASSTRDRGDNSPLHF
cdr3_length: 14; j_call: TRBJ2-1; d_call: .; v_call: TRBV11-2; cdr3_aa: CASGYNREGNEQFF
cdr3_length: 15; j_call: TRBJ2-1; d_call: .; v_call: TRBV7-2; cdr3_aa: CASSLVGSSYNEQFF
cdr3_length: 15; j_call: TRBJ2-4; d_call: TRBD1; v_call: TRBV5-5; cdr3_aa: CASSWTGQGKNIQYF
cdr3_length: 15; j_call: TRBJ1-2; d_call: .; v_call: TRBV5-1; cdr3_aa: CASSLVGSVNYGYTF
cdr3_length: 13; j_call: TRBJ1-1; d_call: .; v_call: TRBV12-5; cdr3_aa: CASGSEGFTEAFF
cdr3_length: 10; j_call: TRBJ2-5; d_call: .; v_call: TRBV5-1; cdr3_aa: CASSKETQYF
cdr3_length: 14; j_call: TRBJ1-1; d_call: TRBD1; v_call: TRBV11-2; cdr3_aa: CASSLTGGNTEAFF
cdr3_length: 18; j_call: TRBJ2-7; d_call: .; v_call: TRBV7-8; cdr3_aa: CASSLDPFGHGVPSEQYF
cdr3_length: 12; j_call: TRBJ2-1; d_call: .; v_call: TRBV11-3; cdr3_aa: CASSLDPTEQFF
cdr3_length: 13; j_call: TRBJ2-7; d_call: .; v_call: TRBV5-1; cdr3_aa: CASYGGNSYEQYF
cdr3_length: 15; j_call: TRBJ2-3; d_call: .; v_call: TRBV7-9; cdr3_aa: CASSFLSGGVDTQYF
cdr3_length: 15; j_call: TRBJ2-2; d_call: .; v_call: TRBV11-2; cdr3_aa: CASSPSGVSTGELFF
cdr3_length: 15; j_call: TRBJ2-7; d_call: TRBD1; v_call: TRBV5-8; cdr3_aa: CASSLWSGGAYEQYF
cdr3_length: 15; j_call: TRBJ2-1; d_call: TRBD2; v_call: TRBV10-3; cdr3_aa: CAITGLAGGLGEQFF
cdr3_length: 16; j_call: TRBJ1-4; d_call: TRBD1; v_call: TRBV18; cdr3_aa: CASSPSQGEAGEKLFF
cdr3_length: 16; j_call: TRBJ2-3; d_call: TRBD2; v_call: TRBV5-1; cdr3_aa: CASSLWSSGERDTQYF
cdr3_length: 14; j_call: TRBJ2-1; d_call: TRBD1; v_call: TRBV9; cdr3_aa: CASSATRQGRGQFF
cdr3_length: 15; j_call: TRBJ2-7; d_call: .; v_call: TRBV14; cdr3_aa: CASSLTLGYSYEQYF
cdr3_length: 14; j_call: TRBJ2-5; d_call: .; v_call: TRBV6-1; cdr3_aa: CASSIGRFEETQYF
cdr3_length: 14; j_call: TRBJ1-1; d_call: .; v_call: TRBV19; cdr3_aa: CASSTPTETTEAFF
cdr3_length: 14; j_call: TRBJ1-2; d_call: .; v_call: TRBV6-1; cdr3_aa: CASSEFGRNYGYTF
cdr3_length: 14; j_call: TRBJ2-7; d_call: .; v_call: TRBV6-1; cdr3_aa: CASSTQAGSYEQYF
cdr3_length: 12; j_call: TRBJ1-1; d_call: .; v_call: TRBV12-5; cdr3_aa: CASGLVSTEAFF
cdr3_length: 16; j_call: TRBJ1-4; d_call: TRBD1; v_call: TRBV7-7; cdr3_aa: CASSKRQGRINEKLFF
cdr3_length: 14; j_call: TRBJ2-1; d_call: TRBD2; v_call: TRBV9; cdr3_aa: CASSVSGTANEQFF
cdr3_length: 15; j_call: TRBJ2-7; d_call: .; v_call: TRBV21-1; cdr3_aa: CASSVRDTRGYEQYF
cdr3_length: 13; j_call: TRBJ2-2; d_call: .; v_call: TRBV27; cdr3_aa: CASSLLLTGELFF
cdr3_length: 14; j_call: TRBJ2-7; d_call: TRBD1; v_call: TRBV28; cdr3_aa: CASSSRDRDYEQYF
cdr3_length: 14; j_call: TRBJ2-5; d_call: TRBD2; v_call: TRBV18; cdr3_aa: CASSPSGGPETQYF
cdr3_length: 15; j_call: TRBJ2-5; d_call: .; v_call: TRBV16; cdr3_aa: CASSQLSPGEETQYF
cdr3_length: 11; j_call: TRBJ1-1; d_call: .; v_call: TRBV7-9; cdr3_aa: CASSEADEAFF
cdr3_length: 14; j_call: TRBJ2-3; d_call: TRBD1; v_call: TRBV7-2; cdr3_aa: CASSLWTGTDTQYF
cdr3_length: 14; j_call: TRBJ1-1; d_call: TRBD1; v_call: TRBV19; cdr3_aa: CASSQTGVNTEAFF
cdr3_length: 12; j_call: TRBJ2-7; d_call: .; v_call: TRBV30; cdr3_aa: CAWSGRVLVQYF
cdr3_length: 15; j_call: TRBJ1-3; d_call: .; v_call: TRBV5-1; cdr3_aa: CASSGTRGAGNTIYF
cdr3_length: 13; j_call: TRBJ1-2; d_call: .; v_call: TRBV6-1; cdr3_aa: CASSGGVGGGYTF
cdr3_length: 17; j_call: TRBJ2-3; d_call: .; v_call: TRBV30; cdr3_aa: CAWSVSWGEASTDTQYF
cdr3_length: 13; j_call: TRBJ1-2; d_call: .; v_call: TRBV18; cdr3_aa: CASSQRGGEGYTF
cdr3_length: 18; j_call: TRBJ2-7; d_call: TRBD1; v_call: TRBV4-1; cdr3_aa: CASSQDRNRGLVSYEQYF